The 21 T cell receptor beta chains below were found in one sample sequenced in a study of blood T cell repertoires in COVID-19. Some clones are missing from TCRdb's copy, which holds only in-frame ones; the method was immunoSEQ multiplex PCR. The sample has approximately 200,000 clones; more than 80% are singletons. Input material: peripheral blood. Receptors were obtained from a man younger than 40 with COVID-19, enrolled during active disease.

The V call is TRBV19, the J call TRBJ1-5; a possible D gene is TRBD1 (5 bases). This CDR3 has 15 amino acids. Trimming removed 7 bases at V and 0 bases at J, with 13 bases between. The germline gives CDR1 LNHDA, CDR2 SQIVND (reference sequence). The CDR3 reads CASNRGLNSNQPQHF. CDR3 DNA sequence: TGTGCCAGTAATCGGGGGTTGAATAGCAATCAGCCCCAGCATTTT.

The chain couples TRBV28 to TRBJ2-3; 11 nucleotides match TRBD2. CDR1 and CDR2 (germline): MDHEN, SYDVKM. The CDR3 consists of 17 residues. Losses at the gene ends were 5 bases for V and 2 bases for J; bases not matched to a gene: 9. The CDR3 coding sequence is TGTGCCAGCAGTCCCGGGACTAGCGGATTTTTCACAGATACGCAGTATTTT. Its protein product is CASSPGTSGFFTDTQYF.

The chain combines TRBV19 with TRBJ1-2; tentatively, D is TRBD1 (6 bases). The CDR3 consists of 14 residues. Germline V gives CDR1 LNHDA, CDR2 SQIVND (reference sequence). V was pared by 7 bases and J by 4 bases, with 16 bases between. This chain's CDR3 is CASNHVTGSYGYTF. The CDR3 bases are TGTGCCAGTAACCACGTGACAGGATCCTATGGCTACACCTTC.

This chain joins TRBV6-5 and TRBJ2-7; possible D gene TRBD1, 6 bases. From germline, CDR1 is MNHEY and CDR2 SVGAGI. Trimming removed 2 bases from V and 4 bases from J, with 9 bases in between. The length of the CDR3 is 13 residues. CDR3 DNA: TGTGCCAGCAGTTACCCGGGACAATACGAGCAGTACTTC. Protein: CASSYPGQYEQYF.

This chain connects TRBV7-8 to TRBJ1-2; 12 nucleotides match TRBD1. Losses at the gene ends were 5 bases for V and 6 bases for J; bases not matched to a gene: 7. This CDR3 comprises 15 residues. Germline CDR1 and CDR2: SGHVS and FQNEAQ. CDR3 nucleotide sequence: TGTGCCAGCAGCCAGGGGACAGGGGGCGCGGATGGCTACACCTTC. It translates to CASSQGTGGADGYTF. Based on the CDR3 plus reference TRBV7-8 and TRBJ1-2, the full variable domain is GAGVSQSPRYKVAKRGQDVALRCDPISGHVSLFWYQQALGQGPEFLTYFQNEAQLDKSGLPSDRFFAERPEGSVSTLKIQRTQQEDSAVYLCASSQGTGGADGYTFGSGTRLTVV.

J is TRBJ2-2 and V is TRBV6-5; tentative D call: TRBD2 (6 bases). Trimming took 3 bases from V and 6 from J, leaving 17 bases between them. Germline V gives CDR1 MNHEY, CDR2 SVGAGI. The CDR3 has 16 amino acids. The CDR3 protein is CASSYSGELGAGELFF. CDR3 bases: TGTGCCAGCAGTTATTCGGGGGAATTGGGCGCCGGGGAGCTGTTTTTT.

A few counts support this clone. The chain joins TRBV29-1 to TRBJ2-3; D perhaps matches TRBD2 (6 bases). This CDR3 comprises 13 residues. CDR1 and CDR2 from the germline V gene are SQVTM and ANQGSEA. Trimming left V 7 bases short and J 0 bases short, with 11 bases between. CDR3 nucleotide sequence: TGCAGCGGGGGACTTCTTAGCACAGATACGCAGTATTTT. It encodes CSGGLLSTDTQYF.

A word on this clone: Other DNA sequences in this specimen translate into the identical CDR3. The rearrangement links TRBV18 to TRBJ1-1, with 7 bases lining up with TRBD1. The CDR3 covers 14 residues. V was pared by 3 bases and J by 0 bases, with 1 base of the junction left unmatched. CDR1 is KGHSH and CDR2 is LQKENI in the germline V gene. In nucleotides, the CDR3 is TGTGCCAGCTCACCTAGGGGGCTGAACACTGAAGCTTTCTTT. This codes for CASSPRGLNTEAFF.

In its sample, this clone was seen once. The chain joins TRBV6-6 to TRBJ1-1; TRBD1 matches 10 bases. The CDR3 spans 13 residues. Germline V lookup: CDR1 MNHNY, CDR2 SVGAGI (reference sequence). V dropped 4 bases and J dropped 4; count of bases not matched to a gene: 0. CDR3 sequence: CASSWTGGTEAFF. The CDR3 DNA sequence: TGTGCCAGCAGTTGGACAGGGGGCACTGAAGCTTTCTTT.

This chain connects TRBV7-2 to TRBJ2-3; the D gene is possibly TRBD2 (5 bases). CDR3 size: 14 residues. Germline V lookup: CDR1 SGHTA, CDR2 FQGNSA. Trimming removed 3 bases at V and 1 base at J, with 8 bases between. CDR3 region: CASSFVGGTDTQYF. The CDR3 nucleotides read TGTGCCAGCAGCTTTGTCGGGGGCACAGATACGCAGTATTTT.

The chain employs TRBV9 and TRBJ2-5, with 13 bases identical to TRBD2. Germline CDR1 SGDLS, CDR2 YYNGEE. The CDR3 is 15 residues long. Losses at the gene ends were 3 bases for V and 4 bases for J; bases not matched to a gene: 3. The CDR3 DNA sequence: TGTGCCAGCAGCGCACTAGCGGGGGGGCTAGAGACCCAGTACTTC. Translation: CASSALAGGLETQYF.

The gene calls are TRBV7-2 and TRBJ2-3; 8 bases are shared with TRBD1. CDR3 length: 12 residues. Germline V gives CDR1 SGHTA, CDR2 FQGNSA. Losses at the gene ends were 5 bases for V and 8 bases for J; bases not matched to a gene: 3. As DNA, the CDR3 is TGTGCCAGCAGCCGGACAGGGATTACGCAGTATTTT. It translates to CASSRTGITQYF. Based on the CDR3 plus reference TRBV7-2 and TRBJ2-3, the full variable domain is GAGVSQSPSNKVTEKGKDVELRCDPISGHTALYWYRQSLGQGLEFLIYFQGNSAPDKSGLPSDRFSAERTGGSVSTLTIQRTQQEDSAVYLCASSRTGITQYFGPGTRLTVL.

The CDR3 spells CASSIAGGEYEQYF. Here the CDR3 DNA reads TGTGCCAGCAGTATAGCGGGAGGGGAATACGAGCAGTACTTC. The chain employs TRBV6-5 and TRBJ2-7; 11 nucleotides agree with TRBD2. J gave up 4 bases and V 5 bases, and 4 bases lay outside the gene matches. The CDR3 loop spans 14 amino acids. The germline V gene encodes CDR1 MNHEY and CDR2 SVGAGI.

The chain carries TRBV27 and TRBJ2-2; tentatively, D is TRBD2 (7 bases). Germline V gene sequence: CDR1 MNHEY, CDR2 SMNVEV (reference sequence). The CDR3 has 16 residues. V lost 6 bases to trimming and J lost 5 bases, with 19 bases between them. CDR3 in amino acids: CASRPHEGGGTGELFF. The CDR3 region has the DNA TGTGCCAGCAGACCCCATGAGGGAGGGGGAACCGGGGAGCTGTTTTTT.

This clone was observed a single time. For the CDR3, the DNA is TGTGCCAGCAGTTACGGGGTTAGGTACGAGCAGTACTTC. It is translated as CASSYGVRYEQYF. This chain joins TRBV27 and TRBJ2-7, with a possible D match to TRBD2 (5 bases). Trimming removed 4 bases at V and 4 bases at J, with 11 bases between. The CDR3 has 13 residues. Germline values: CDR1 MNHEY, CDR2 SMNVEV (reference sequence).

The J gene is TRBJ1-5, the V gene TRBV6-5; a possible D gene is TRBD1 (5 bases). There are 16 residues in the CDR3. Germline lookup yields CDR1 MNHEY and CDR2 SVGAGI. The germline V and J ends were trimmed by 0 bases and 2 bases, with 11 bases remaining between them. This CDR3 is CASSYSGGGGNQPQHF. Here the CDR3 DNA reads TGTGCCAGCAGTTACTCGGGCGGGGGGGGCAATCAGCCCCAGCATTTT.

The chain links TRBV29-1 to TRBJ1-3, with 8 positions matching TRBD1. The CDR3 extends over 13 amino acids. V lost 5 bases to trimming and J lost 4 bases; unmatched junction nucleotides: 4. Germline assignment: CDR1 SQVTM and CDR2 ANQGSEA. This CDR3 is CSVSDRVGNTIYF. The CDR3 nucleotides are TGCAGCGTTTCGGACAGGGTGGGAAACACCATATATTTT.

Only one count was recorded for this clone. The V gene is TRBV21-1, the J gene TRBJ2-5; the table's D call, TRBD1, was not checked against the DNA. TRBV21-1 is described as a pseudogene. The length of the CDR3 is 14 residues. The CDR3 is CASSKGHDVWAQYF. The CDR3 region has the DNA TGTGCCAGCAGCAAAGGACATGATGTGTGGGCCCAGTACTTC.

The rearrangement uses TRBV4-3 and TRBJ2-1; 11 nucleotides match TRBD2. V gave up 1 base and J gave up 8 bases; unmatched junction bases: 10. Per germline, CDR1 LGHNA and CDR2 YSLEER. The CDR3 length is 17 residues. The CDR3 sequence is CASSQAFLAGGIDEQFF. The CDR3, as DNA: TGCGCCAGCAGCCAAGCCTTCCTAGCGGGAGGTATCGATGAGCAGTTCTTC.

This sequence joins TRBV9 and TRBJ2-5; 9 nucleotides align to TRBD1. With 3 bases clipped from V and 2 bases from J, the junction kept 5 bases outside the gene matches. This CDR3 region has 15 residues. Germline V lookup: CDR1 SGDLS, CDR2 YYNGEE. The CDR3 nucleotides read TGTGCCAGCAGCGCCAGGACAGGGGTACAAGAGACCCAGTACTTC. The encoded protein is CASSARTGVQETQYF.

CDR3 sequence reads: CATRGTGGRGYTF. The CDR3 DNA reads as TGTGCCACAAGAGGGACAGGGGGCCGGGGCTACACCTTC. V and J are TRBV24-1 and TRBJ1-2; 12 nucleotides agree with TRBD1. J lost 8 bases, V lost 10 bases, and 7 bases had no gene match. Germline V gene lookup returns CDR1 KGHDR and CDR2 SFDVKD. This CDR3 is 13 amino acids long.